This T cell receptor beta chain was observed in a study of CD8 T cells in Susac syndrome. About 0.5 to 1 ug RNA was reverse transcribed with random hexamers. TCRdb re-called the immunoSEQ multiplex PCR reads with MiXCR, one entry per CDR3 protein. The data show approximately 210,000 distinct CDR3 sequences, about 94% seen once. While CD8+ and CD4+ T cells were isolated negatively, TEMRA cells were enriched by FACS. The sequence derives from a human donor with Susac syndrome. Sample: CD4+ T cells from PBMCs.

Here the CDR3 DNA reads TGCAGTGCTAGCCCCGAGAGCTACCCCCTCGAGCAGTACTTC. This sequence encodes CSASPESYPLEQYF. V usage is TRBV20-1 and J usage is TRBJ2-7, with D unresolved. Trimming removed 3 bases at V and 6 bases at J, with 18 bases between. The CDR3 loop spans 14 amino acids. CDR1 and CDR2 (germline): DFQATT, SNEGSKA (reference sequence).